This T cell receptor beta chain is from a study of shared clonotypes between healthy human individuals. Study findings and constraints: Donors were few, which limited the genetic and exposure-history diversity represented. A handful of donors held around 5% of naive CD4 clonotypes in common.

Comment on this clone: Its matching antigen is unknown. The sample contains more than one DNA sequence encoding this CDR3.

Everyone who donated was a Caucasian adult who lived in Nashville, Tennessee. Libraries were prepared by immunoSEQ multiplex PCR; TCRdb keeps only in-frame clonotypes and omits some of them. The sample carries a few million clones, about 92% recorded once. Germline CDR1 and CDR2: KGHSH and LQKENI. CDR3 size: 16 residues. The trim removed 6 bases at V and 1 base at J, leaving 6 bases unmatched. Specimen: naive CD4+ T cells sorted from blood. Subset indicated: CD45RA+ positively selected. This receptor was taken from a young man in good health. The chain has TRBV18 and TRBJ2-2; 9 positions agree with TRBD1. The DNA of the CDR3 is TGTGCCAGCTCCCCCAGACAGGGGGTGAACACCGGGGAGCTGTTTTTT. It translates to CASSPRQGVNTGELFF.